The rows below give T cell receptor beta chains drawn from one sample of a study of T cell changes during pregnancy in multiple sclerosis. Assay: immunoSEQ multiplex PCR; the TCRdb copy retains only in-frame clones and omits some. The profile shows 35,000 to 50,000 clones, 88% of them singletons. The material sequenced was CD4+ T cells from peripheral blood mononuclear cells, taken in the second trimester of pregnancy. The receptor source for this set is a female donor with multiple sclerosis, enrolled in a pregnancy study. Both conserved end residues are part of each CDR3. D genes are given only for firm matches. The size of a clone is reported for some rows only, either as once, few or many, or as a class for expanded clones.

V gene	clone size	D gene	CDR3 length	J gene	CDR3 protein	CDR3 DNA
TRBV2	-	-	13	TRBJ2-5	CASERNVQETQYF	TGTGCCAGCGAGCGAAACGTACAAGAGACCCAGTACTTC
TRBV13	-	-	13	TRBJ1-2	CASSLRGPSGYTF	TGTGCCAGCAGCTTGCGGGGGCCTTCTGGCTACACCTTC
TRBV6-5	-	TRBD1	16	TRBJ1-4	CASSSGQGGFREKLFF	TGTGCCAGCAGTTCGGGGCAGGGGGGCTTTAGGGAAAAACTGTTTTTT
TRBV7-8	-	-	13	TRBJ1-2	CASSPDRIYGYTF	TGTGCCAGCAGCCCAGACAGAATCTATGGCTACACCTTC
TRBV19	-	-	15	TRBJ1-2	CASSPLTGLNYGYTF	TGTGCCAGTAGCCCCTTGACAGGCCTAAACTATGGCTACACCTTC
TRBV11-2	-	-	12	TRBJ1-3	CASRVGGNTIYF	TGTGCCAGCAGGGTCGGGGGAAACACCATATATTTT
TRBV14	-	TRBD2	16	TRBJ2-2	CASSPEAGVNTGELFF	TGTGCCAGCAGCCCCGAAGCGGGAGTGAACACCGGGGAGCTGTTTTTT
TRBV2	once	-	15	TRBJ1-1	CASNTIRKPNTEAFF	TGTGCCAGCAATACTATACGGAAACCTAACACTGAAGCTTTCTTT
TRBV4-2	-	TRBD1	17	TRBJ2-2	CASSQGTGTANTGELFF	TGTGCCAGCAGCCAAGGAACCGGGACAGCGAACACCGGGGAGCTGTTTTTT
TRBV4-1	-	TRBD1	17	TRBJ1-6	CASSLPRDRFFNSPLHF	TGCGCCAGCAGCTTACCCCGGGACAGGTTTTTTAATTCACCCCTCCACTTT
TRBV15	-	TRBD2	17	TRBJ2-1	CATSRDFVGLAGNEQFF	TGTGCCACCAGCAGAGATTTTGTGGGACTAGCGGGAAATGAGCAGTTCTTC
TRBV6-4	-	TRBD2	18	TRBJ2-1	CASSAGGGGLAGPHEQFF	TGTGCCAGCAGTGCCGGGGGCGGGGGACTAGCGGGACCACATGAGCAGTTCTTC
TRBV11-3	-	-	15	TRBJ2-7	CASSSPSGRSYEQYF	TGTGCCAGCAGCTCCCCGTCCGGGAGATCCTACGAGCAGTACTTC
TRBV5-6	-	TRBD2	18	TRBJ2-2	CASSFYFTKREIPGELFF	TGTGCCAGCAGCTTCTACTTTACTAAGCGGGAGATCCCCGGGGAGCTGTTTTTT
TRBV18	once	-	14	TRBJ1-1	CASSPNGGGTEAFF	TGTGCCAGCTCACCCAACGGGGGAGGCACTGAAGCTTTCTTT
TRBV29-1	-	-	14	TRBJ2-7	CSVVSGRRSYEQYF	TGCAGCGTTGTGTCCGGGAGACGATCCTACGAGCAGTACTTC
TRBV15	-	-	15	TRBJ2-6	CATSRSRSGANVLTF	TGTGCCACCAGCAGATCTAGGTCTGGGGCCAACGTCCTGACTTTC